The 20 T cell receptor beta chains in this list originate from one sample, sequenced in a study of shared clonotypes between healthy human individuals. Here immunoSEQ multiplex PCR was the method, and the copy in TCRdb shows in-frame clones only, minus some. The table shows roughly 1,500,000 clones, with just under 99% occurring only once. The sample was naive CD4+ T cells sorted from blood. Subset specified: CD45RA+ positively selected. The source of these receptors is a young man in good health.

The rearrangement links TRBV5-1 to TRBJ1-2; D is uncertain. From germline, CDR1 is SGHRS and CDR2 YFSETQ. This CDR3 contains 14 residues. The V and J ends lost 3 bases and 3 bases respectively, with 12 bases between them. The CDR3 nucleotides are TGCGCCAGCAGCTCCATGGACGGAGACTATGGCTACACCTTC. This translates into CASSSMDGDYGYTF.

The chain combines TRBV4-3 with TRBJ1-2; no firm D call. CDR3 size: 15 residues. V was pared by 3 bases and J by 6 bases, with 17 bases between. Germline CDR1 LGHNA, CDR2 YSLEER. The CDR3 DNA reads TGCGCCAGCAGCCAGACTTGGACCGGCGGCCATGGCTACACCTTC. Protein: CASSQTWTGGHGYTF.

A single count supports this clone. J is TRBJ1-1 and V is TRBV28; D gene uncertain. With 2 bases removed from V and 7 bases from J, the gap between germline ends came to 11 bases. Per germline, CDR1 MDHEN and CDR2 SYDVKM. The length of the CDR3 is 13 residues. The DNA for the CDR3 is TGTGCCAGCAGTTTAGCCGCGACCCTTGAAGCTTTCTTT. Amino acid sequence: CASSLAATLEAFF.

Turning to this clone: This sample also contains other DNA sequences that code for the same CDR3. The genes are TRBV19 and TRBJ2-2; D tentatively reads TRBD1 or TRBD2 (6 bases each). The CDR3 is 16 amino acids. V was trimmed by 3 bases and J by 2 bases, leaving 13 bases between them. Per the germline V gene, CDR1 is LNHDA and CDR2 is SQIVND (reference sequence). Here the CDR3 reads CASSIGTGANTGELFF. The CDR3 DNA sequence: TGTGCCAGTAGTATCGGAACGGGGGCTAACACCGGGGAGCTGTTTTTT.

This sequence joins TRBV18 and TRBJ2-2, with 7 nucleotides matching TRBD1. The V gene's germline CDR1 is KGHSH and CDR2 LQKENI. Trimming took 1 base from V and 4 from J; bases not matched to a gene: 6. This CDR3 spans 16 amino acids. The CDR3 bases are TGTGCCAGCTCACCACAAGGGACAGTTCCCACCGGGGAGCTGTTTTTT. Its translation is CASSPQGTVPTGELFF.

V and J are TRBV27 and TRBJ2-6, with D unclear. CDR1 and CDR2 (germline): MNHEY, SMNVEV (reference sequence). The CDR3 is made up of 17 amino acids. Trimming cost V 3 bases and J 3 bases, with 15 bases left between them. The CDR3 here is CASSFKSKTYGANVLTF. CDR3 nucleotides: TGTGCCAGCAGTTTTAAGAGTAAGACTTATGGGGCCAACGTCCTGACTTTC.

J is TRBJ2-5 and V is TRBV6-1; 10 bases are shared with TRBD2. Trimming at V came to 4 bases and at J to 5 bases, leaving 13 bases not matched to a gene. This CDR3 comprises 17 residues. Germline values: CDR1 MNHNS, CDR2 SASEGT. CDR3: CASSVEAGGPMRETQYF. In DNA form, the CDR3 reads TGTGCCAGCAGTGTCGAAGCGGGAGGGCCCATGAGGGAGACCCAGTACTTC.

This chain joins TRBV5-1 and TRBJ2-7; TRBD2 agrees at 7 bases. J was trimmed by 7 bases and V by 0 bases; bases with no gene match: 10. Looked up from germline, CDR1 is SGHRS and CDR2 is YFSETQ. The CDR3 is 15 residues long. The CDR3 loop is CASSLDGGNWEEQYF. The CDR3, as DNA: TGCGCCAGCAGCTTGGACGGGGGGAATTGGGAGGAGCAGTACTTC. Drawing the rest from reference TRBV5-1 and TRBJ2-7, the complete variable domain is KAGVTQTPRYLIKTRGQQVTLSCSPISGHRSVSWYQQTPGQGLQFLFEYFSETQRNKGNFPGRFSGRQFSNSRSEMNVSTLELGDSALYLCASSLDGGNWEEQYFGPGTRLTVT.

The chain recombines TRBV29-1 with TRBJ2-7; TRBD1 or TRBD2 may be the D gene (5 bases each). This CDR3 spans 11 amino acids. Trimming removed 7 bases at V and 0 bases at J, with 7 bases between. The V gene's germline CDR1 is SQVTM and CDR2 ANQGSEA. CDR3 protein: CSGGSSYEQYF. The CDR3 DNA follows: TGCAGCGGGGGGAGCTCCTACGAGCAGTACTTC.

The chain is built from TRBV5-6 and TRBJ1-2, with D tentatively TRBD1 (5 bases). Germline loops: CDR1 SGHDT, CDR2 YYEEEE. CDR3 size: 14 residues. V was shortened by 1 base and J by 4 bases, with 11 bases between the two germline ends. This CDR3 is CASSLIGAGYGYTF. The CDR3 nucleotides read TGTGCCAGCAGCTTGATAGGGGCGGGCTATGGCTACACCTTC.

The rearrangement uses TRBV28 and TRBJ2-7, with 7 bases matching TRBD1. From germline, CDR1 is MDHEN and CDR2 SYDVKM. CDR3 length equals 15 residues. V shed 1 base, J shed 1 base, and the junction held 4 bases outside the gene matches. This CDR3 reads CASSLLPGQSYEQYF. CDR3 nucleotide sequence: TGTGCCAGCAGTTTATTGCCGGGACAGTCCTACGAGCAGTACTTC.

This clone has only one observation. Additional DNA sequences in this sample encode the identical CDR3. The chain carries TRBV18 and TRBJ2-3, with D unclear. The CDR3 totals 13 residues. Deletions cut 3 bases from V and 3 bases from J, with 7 bases between. CDR1 is KGHSH, CDR2 LQKENI, per germline. The CDR3 DNA follows: TGTGCCAGCTCACCCCAAAATACAGATACGCAGTATTTT. Translating gives CASSPQNTDTQYF.

The chain joins TRBV7-2 to TRBJ1-5; 7 bases match TRBD1. Germline V lookup: CDR1 SGHTA, CDR2 FQGNSA. J gave up 2 bases and V 5 bases, and 3 bases lay outside the gene matches. The CDR3 length is 14 residues. CDR3 nucleotide sequence: TGTGCCAGCAGCCCCGACAGGGGCAATCAGCCCCAGCATTTT. Translation: CASSPDRGNQPQHF.

This chain joins TRBV6-1 and TRBJ2-3; TRBD1 might be the D (6 bases). The CDR3 loop spans 15 amino acids. CDR1 is MNHNS, CDR2 SASEGT, per germline. V dropped 8 bases and J dropped 1 base, with 16 bases sitting between them. The CDR3 DNA reads as TGTGCCAGCGGCTACAGGGCGGTAGGCACAGATACGCAGTATTTT. Its translation: CASGYRAVGTDTQYF.

The chain carries TRBV10-2 and TRBJ2-7, with 13 nucleotides matching TRBD2. The V gene end was trimmed by 7 bases and the J gene end by 4 bases; junction bases not matched to a gene: 13. Germline V CDR1 and CDR2: WSHSY, SAAADI. The CDR3 runs to 17 residues. The CDR3: CASIDPTPGLAGYEQYF. CDR3 bases: TGCGCCAGCATTGACCCAACTCCGGGACTAGCGGGATACGAGCAGTACTTC.

The chain employs TRBV11-2 and TRBJ2-5; D may match TRBD1 or TRBD2 (5 bases each). Germline V gives CDR1 SGHAT, CDR2 FQNNGV. The CDR3 length is 14 residues. V gave up 5 bases and J gave up 2 bases, with 12 bases separating them. The chain's CDR3 is CASSPGRRQETQYF. As DNA, the CDR3 is TGTGCCAGCAGCCCGGGACGGAGACAAGAGACCCAGTACTTC.

The chain combines TRBV29-1 with TRBJ2-1; TRBD2 matches 8 bases. CDR3 length: 14 amino acids. With 4 bases clipped from V and 6 bases from J, the junction kept 8 bases outside the gene matches. Looked up from germline, CDR1 is SQVTM and CDR2 is ANQGSEA. The CDR3 is CSVVVGLAGNEQFF. DNA of the CDR3: TGCAGCGTTGTGGTCGGCCTAGCGGGCAATGAGCAGTTCTTC.

The chain links TRBV11-2 to TRBJ2-2; TRBD2 matches 14 bases. V dropped 2 bases and J dropped 4; count of bases not matched to a gene: 6. From germline, CDR1 is SGHAT and CDR2 FQNNGV. The CDR3 covers 18 residues. CDR3 amino acids: CASSLRGLAGVATGELFF. The CDR3 DNA sequence: TGTGCCAGCAGCTTAAGGGGACTAGCGGGAGTGGCCACCGGGGAGCTGTTTTTT.

The J gene is TRBJ2-2, the V gene TRBV10-3, with D unresolved. Germline values: CDR1 ENHRY, CDR2 SYGVKD. The V and J ends lost 0 bases and 1 base respectively, with 6 bases between them. The CDR3 length is 15 residues. CDR3 in DNA: TGTGCCATCAGTGAGTCGGGCCAGAACACCGGGGAGCTGTTTTTT. This encodes CAISESGQNTGELFF.

The CDR3 DNA follows: TGTGCCAGCAGGAATACAGGGGGGACAGAGACCCAGTACTTC. It is translated as CASRNTGGTETQYF. The V gene is TRBV28, the J gene TRBJ2-5, with 8 bases that match TRBD1. The length of the CDR3 is 14 residues. CDR1 is MDHEN, CDR2 SYDVKM, per germline. V lost 6 bases and J lost 4; bases outside the gene matches: 7.